This T cell receptor (beta chain) emerged from a study of T cell responses to AZD1222 COVID-19 vaccine. Study results and limitations: Donor demographics were predominantly white British with a female majority; clonal diversity may be underestimated.

The germline CDR1 and CDR2 sequences are SGHRS and YFSETQ. This CDR3 has 14 residues. V lost 7 bases and J lost 5, with 15 bases in between. Concerning this clone itself: The target antigen is unknown.

The table came from immunoSEQ multiplex PCR; TCRdb's copy has only in-frame clones and leaves some out. The repertoire holds some 120,000 clones, with roughly 88% as singletons. The source material was peripheral blood, sampled on day 0 of AZD1222 vaccination. The sequence was collected from an adult in good health. The V call is TRBV5-1, the J call TRBJ2-2; TRBD1 might be the D (6 bases). The CDR3 DNA reads as TGCGCCAGCGAGACAGGTAGTGGAACCGGGGAGCTGTTTTTT. Encoded protein: CASETGSGTGELFF.